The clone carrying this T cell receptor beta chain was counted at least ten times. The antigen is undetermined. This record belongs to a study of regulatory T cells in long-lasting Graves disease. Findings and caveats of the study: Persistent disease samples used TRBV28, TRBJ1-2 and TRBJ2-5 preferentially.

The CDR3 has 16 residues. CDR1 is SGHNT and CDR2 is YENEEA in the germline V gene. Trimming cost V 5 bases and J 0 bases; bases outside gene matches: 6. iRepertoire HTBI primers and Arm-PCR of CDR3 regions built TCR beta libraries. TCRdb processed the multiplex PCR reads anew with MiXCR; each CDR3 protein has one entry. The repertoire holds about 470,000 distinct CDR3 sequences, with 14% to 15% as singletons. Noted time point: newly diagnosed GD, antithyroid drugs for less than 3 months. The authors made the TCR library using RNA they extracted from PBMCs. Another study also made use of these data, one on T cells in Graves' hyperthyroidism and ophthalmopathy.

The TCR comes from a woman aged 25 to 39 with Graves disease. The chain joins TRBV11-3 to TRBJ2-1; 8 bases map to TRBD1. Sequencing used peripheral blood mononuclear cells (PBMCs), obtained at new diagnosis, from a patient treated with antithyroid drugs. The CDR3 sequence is CASSMTGVSSYNEQFF. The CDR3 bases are TGTGCCAGCAGCATGACAGGGGTCAGCTCCTACAATGAGCAGTTCTTC. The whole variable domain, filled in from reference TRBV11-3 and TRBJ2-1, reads EAGVVQSPRYKIIEKKQPVAFWCNPISGHNTLYWYLQNLGQGPELLIRYENEEAVDDSQLPKDRFSAERLKGVDSTLKIQPAELGDSAVYLCASSMTGVSSYNEQFFGPGTRLTVL.